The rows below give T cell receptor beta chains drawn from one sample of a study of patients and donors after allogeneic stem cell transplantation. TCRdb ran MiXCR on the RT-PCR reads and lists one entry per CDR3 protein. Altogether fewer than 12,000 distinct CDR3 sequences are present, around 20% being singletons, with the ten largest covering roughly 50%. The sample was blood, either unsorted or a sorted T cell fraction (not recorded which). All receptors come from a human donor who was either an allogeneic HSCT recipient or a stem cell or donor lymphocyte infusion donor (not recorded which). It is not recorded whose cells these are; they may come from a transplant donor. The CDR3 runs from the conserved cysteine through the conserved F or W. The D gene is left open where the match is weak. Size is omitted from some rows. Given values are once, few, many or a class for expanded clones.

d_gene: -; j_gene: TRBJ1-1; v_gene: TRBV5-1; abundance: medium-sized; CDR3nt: TGCGCCAGCAGCTTGGCCGCGGCGGGGAACACTGAAGCTTTCTTT; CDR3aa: CASSLAAAGNTEAFF
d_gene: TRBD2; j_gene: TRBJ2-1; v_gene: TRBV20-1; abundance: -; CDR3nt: TGCAGTGCTACCCTGGGTAGCGGGGGCAACAATGAGCAGTTCTTC; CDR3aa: CSATLGSGGNNEQFF
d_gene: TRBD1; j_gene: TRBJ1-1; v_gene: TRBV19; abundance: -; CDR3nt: TGTGCCAGTAGTATTAAGGACAGGGGAGTAAACACTGAAGCTTTCTTT; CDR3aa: CASSIKDRGVNTEAFF
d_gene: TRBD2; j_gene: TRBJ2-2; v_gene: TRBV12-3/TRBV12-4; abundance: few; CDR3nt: TGTGCCAGCACCGCCTGGTTAGGGACTAGCGGCGGGGAGCTGTTTTTT; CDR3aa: CASTAWLGTSGGELFF
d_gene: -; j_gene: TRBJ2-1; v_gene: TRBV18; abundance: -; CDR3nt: TGTGCCAGCTCACCACCCCCGGGTGGGGATGAGCAGTTCTTC; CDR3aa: CASSPPPGGDEQFF
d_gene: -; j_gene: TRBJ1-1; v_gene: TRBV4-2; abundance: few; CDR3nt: TGTGCCAGCAGCCAAGACAAGGTTGAAGCTTTCTTT; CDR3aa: CASSQDKVEAFF
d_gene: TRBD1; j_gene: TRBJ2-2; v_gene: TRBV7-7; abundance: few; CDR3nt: TGTGCTAGCAGCCCCACCCCCGGGACAGGGGGTACCGGGGAGCTGTTTTTT; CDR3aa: CASSPTPGTGGTGELFF
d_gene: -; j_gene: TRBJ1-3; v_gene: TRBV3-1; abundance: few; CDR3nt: TGTGCCAGCAGCCAAGACCTAGACAGTCGGGGAGGAAACACCATATATTTT; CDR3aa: CASSQDLDSRGGNTIYF
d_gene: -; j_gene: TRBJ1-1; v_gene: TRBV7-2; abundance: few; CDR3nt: TGTGCCAGCAGCTCAGAGGGTCCCGCGGGGATAGCTGAAGCTTTCTTT; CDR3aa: CASSSEGPAGIAEAFF
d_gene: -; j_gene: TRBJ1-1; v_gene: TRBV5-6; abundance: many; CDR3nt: TGTGCCAGCAGCTTGGTAGGCAGGGGAGACACTGAAGCTTTCTTT; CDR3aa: CASSLVGRGDTEAFF
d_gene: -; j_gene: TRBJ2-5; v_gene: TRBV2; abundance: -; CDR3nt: TGTGCCAGCAGTGCTTCGCGGGTGTACCAAGAGACCCAGTACTTC; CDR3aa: CASSASRVYQETQYF
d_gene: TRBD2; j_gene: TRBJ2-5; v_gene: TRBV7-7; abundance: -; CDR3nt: TGTGCCAGCAGTCCGGGACTAGCCCATTCCCAAGAGACCCAGTACTTC; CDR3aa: CASSPGLAHSQETQYF
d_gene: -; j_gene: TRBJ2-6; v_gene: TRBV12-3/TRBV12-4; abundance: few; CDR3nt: TGTGCCAGCAGTTTCTTAGGTCCCCTCTCTGGGGCCAACGTCCTGACTTTC; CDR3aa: CASSFLGPLSGANVLTF
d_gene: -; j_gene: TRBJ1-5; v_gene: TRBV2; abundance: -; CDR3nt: TGTGCCAGCAGTGAGCCCTCAGGGAGCAATCAGCCCCAGCATTTT; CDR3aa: CASSEPSGSNQPQHF
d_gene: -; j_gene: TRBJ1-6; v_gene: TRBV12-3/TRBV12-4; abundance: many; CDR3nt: TGTGCCAGCAGTCGGAGGGTAGGAGTCTATAATTCACCCCTCCACTTT; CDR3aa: CASSRRVGVYNSPLHF
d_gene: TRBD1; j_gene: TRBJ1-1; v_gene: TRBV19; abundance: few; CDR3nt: TGTGCCAGTAGATCACAGGGGGATACTGAAGCTTTCTTT; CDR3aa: CASRSQGDTEAFF
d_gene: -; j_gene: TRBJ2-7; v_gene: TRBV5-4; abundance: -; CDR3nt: TGTGCCAGCAGCTTGGGACATTACGAGCAGTACTTC; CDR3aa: CASSLGHYEQYF
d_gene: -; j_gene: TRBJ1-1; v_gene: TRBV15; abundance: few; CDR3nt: TGTGCCACCAGCAGAGATGGGAACAGGAACACTGAAGCTTTCTTT; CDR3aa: CATSRDGNRNTEAFF
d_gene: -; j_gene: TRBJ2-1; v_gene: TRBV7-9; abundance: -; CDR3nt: TGTGCCAGCAGTCAAAGCGATGAGCAGTTCTTC; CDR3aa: CASSQSDEQFF
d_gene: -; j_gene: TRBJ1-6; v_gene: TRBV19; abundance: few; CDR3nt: TGTGCCAGTAGGCCTGGGAGCTCCTATAATTCACCCCTCCACTTT; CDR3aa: CASRPGSSYNSPLHF
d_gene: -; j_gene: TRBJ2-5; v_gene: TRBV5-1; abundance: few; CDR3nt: TGCGCCAGCAGCTTTCTTGGCTCCGAAAAAGAGACCCAGTACTTC; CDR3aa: CASSFLGSEKETQYF
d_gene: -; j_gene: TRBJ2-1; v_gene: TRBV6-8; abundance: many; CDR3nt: TGTGCCAGCAGTTACTCGCGTGATGAGCAGTTCTTC; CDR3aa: CASSYSRDEQFF
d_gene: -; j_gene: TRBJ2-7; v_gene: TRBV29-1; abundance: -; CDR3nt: TGCAGCGTTGAAGAGTCCTACGAGCAGTACTTC; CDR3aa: CSVEESYEQYF
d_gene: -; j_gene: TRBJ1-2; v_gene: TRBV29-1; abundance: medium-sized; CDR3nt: TGCAGCGGAAACACCAGGGACAACTATGGCTACACCTTC; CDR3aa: CSGNTRDNYGYTF
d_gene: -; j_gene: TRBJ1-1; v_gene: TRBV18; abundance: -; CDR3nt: TGTGCCAGCTCACCGGTGCAAAACACTGAAGCTTTCTTT; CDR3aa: CASSPVQNTEAFF
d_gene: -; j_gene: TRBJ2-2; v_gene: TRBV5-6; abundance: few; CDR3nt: TGTGCCAGCCGGGGTCCAGGCAACACCGGGGAGCTGTTTTTT; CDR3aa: CASRGPGNTGELFF
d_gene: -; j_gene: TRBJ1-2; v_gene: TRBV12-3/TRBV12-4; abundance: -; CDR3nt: TGTGCCAGCAGTTCTATAGCTGATGGCTACACCTTC; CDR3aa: CASSSIADGYTF
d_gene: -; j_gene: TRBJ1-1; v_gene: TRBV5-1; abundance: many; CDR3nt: TGCGCCAGCAGCTTTGGGGGTTTGGCGACTGAAGCTTTCTTT; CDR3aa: CASSFGGLATEAFF
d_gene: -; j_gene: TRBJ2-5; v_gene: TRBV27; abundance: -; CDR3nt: TGTGCCAGCAGAAGAAACACAGGGTGGGAGACCCAGTACTTC; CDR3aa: CASRRNTGWETQYF
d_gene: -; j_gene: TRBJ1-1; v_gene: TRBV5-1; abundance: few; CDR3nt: TGCGCCAGCAGCTTGGCTCAGGGAACTGAAGCTTTCTTT; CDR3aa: CASSLAQGTEAFF
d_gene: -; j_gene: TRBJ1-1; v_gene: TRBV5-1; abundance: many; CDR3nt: TGCGCCAGCAGCTTCCTTGGTGCTGAAGCTTTCTTT; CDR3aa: CASSFLGAEAFF
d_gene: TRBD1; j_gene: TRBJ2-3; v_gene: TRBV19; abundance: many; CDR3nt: TGTGCCAGTTGCCGGGACAGGGATCGGGCAGATACGCAGTATTTT; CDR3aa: CASCRDRDRADTQYF
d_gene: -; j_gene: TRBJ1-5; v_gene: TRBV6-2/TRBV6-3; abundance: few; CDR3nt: TGTGCCAGCAGTTCAGGTCAGCCCCAGCATTTT; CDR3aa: CASSSGQPQHF
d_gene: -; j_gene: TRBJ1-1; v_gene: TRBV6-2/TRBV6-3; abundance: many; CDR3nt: TGTGCCAGCAGTTACTTCTACCGGGACACAGGCTGGACTGAAGCTTTCTTT; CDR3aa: CASSYFYRDTGWTEAFF
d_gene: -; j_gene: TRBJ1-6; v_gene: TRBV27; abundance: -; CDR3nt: TGTGCCAGCAGTCCCCTCGGGGTAGGGTCACCCCTCCACTTT; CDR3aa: CASSPLGVGSPLHF
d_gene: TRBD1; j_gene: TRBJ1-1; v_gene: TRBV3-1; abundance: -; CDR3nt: TGTGCCAGCAGCCAAGTCCGGGACAGGGGTGAAGCTTTCTTT; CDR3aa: CASSQVRDRGEAFF
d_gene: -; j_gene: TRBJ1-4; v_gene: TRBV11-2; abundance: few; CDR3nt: TGTGCCAGCAGCTTAAGGTTCGGCCAGGGAGGTAATGAAAAACTGTTTTTT; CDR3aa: CASSLRFGQGGNEKLFF
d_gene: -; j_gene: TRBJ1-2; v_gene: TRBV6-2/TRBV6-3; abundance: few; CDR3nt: TGTGCCAGCAGTTACGCCCCGGAGGGGACCTTTTACTATGGCTACACCTTC; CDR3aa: CASSYAPEGTFYYGYTF
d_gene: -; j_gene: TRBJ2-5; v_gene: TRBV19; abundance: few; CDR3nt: TGTGCCAGTAGTATGACAGGTATACAAGAGACCCAGTACTTC; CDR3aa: CASSMTGIQETQYF
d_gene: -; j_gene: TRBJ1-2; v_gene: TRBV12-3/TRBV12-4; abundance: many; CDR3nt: TGTGCCAGCAGTGGGGGACGGGGAACCCTGGGCTATGGCTACACCTTC; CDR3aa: CASSGGRGTLGYGYTF
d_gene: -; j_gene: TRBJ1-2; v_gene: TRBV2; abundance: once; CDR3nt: TGTGCCAGCAGTGAACTTGGGCGTTACTATGGCTACACCTTC; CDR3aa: CASSELGRYYGYTF
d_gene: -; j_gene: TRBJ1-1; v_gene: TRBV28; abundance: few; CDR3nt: TGTGCCAGCAGTTTATTCAGGAGATCGAACACTGAAGCTTTCTTT; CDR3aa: CASSLFRRSNTEAFF
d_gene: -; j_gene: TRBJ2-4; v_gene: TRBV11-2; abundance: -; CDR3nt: TGTGCCAGCAGCTTAGGTGGGGGGCCAAACATTCAGTACTTC; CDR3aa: CASSLGGGPNIQYF
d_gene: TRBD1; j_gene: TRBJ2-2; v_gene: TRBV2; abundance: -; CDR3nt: TGTGCCAGCAGCTCAGGACAGGCCGGCACCGGGGAGCTGTTTTTT; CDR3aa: CASSSGQAGTGELFF
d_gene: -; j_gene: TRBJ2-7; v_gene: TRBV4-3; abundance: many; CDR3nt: TGCGCCAGCAGCCAAGTGGGCGGGAACTACGAGCAGTACTTC; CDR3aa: CASSQVGGNYEQYF
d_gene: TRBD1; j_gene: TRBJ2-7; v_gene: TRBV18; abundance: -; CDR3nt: TGTGCCAGCTCAGAACAACAGGGGTCCTCGGATGTCTACGAGCAGTACTTC; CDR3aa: CASSEQQGSSDVYEQYF
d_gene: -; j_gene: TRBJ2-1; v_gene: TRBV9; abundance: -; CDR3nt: TGTGCCAGCAGCGTAGCTAAGGGCCCAAACAATGAGCAGTTCTTC; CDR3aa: CASSVAKGPNNEQFF
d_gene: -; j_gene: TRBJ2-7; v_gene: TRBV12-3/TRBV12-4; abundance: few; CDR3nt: TGTGCCAGCAGTTTAGCCGGGGGAGGCTCCTACGAGCAGTACTTC; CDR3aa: CASSLAGGGSYEQYF
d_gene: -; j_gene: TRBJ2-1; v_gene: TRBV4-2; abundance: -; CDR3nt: TGTGCCAGCAGCCACAGCGACAGGTCGAACTTCTACAATGAGCAGTTCTTC; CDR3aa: CASSHSDRSNFYNEQFF
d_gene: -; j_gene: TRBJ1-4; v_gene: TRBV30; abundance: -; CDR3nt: TGTGCCTGGAGTGAATTGGGGGAGGATGAAAAACTGTTTTTT; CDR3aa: CAWSELGEDEKLFF
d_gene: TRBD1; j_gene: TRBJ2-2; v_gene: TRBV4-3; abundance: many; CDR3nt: TGCGCCAGCAGCCAAGATGGGACAGCGAACACCGGGGAGCTGTTTTTT; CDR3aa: CASSQDGTANTGELFF